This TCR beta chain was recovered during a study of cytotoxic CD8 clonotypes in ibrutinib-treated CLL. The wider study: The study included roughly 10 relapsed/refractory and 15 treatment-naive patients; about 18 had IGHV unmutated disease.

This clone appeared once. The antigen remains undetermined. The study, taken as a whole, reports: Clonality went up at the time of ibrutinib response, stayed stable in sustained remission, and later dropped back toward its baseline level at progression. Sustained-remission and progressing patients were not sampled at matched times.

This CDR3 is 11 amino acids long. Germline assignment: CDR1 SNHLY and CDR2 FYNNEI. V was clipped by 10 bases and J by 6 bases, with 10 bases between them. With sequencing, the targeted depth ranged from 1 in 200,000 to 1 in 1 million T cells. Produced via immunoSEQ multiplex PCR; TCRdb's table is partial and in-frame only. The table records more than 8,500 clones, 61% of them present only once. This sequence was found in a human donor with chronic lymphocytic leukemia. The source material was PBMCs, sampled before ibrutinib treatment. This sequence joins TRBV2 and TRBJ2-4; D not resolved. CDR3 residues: CAKVIGNIQYF. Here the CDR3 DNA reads TGTGCCAAGGTTATAGGAAACATTCAGTACTTC.